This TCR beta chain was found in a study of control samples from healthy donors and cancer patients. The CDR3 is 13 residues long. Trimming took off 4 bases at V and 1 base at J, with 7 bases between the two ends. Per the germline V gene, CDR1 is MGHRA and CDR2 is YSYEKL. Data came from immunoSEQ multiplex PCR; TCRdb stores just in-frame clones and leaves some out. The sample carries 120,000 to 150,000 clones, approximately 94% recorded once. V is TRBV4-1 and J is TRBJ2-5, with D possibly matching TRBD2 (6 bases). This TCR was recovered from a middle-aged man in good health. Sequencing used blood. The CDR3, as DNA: TGCGCCAGCAGCCTGGGACTCCAAGAGACCCAGTACTTC. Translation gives CASSLGLQETQYF.